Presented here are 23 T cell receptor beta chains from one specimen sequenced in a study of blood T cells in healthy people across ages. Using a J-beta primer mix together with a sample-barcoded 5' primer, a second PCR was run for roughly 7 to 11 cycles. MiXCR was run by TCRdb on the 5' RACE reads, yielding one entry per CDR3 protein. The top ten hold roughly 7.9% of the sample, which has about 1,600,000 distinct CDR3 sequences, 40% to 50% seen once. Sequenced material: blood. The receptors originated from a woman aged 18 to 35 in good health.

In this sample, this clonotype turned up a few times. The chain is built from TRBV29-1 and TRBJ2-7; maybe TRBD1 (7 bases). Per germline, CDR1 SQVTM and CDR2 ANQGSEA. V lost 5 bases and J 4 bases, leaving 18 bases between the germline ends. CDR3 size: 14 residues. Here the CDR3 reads CSVQGGDSTYEQYF. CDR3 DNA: TGCAGCGTTCAAGGCGGGGACAGCACATACGAGCAGTACTTC.

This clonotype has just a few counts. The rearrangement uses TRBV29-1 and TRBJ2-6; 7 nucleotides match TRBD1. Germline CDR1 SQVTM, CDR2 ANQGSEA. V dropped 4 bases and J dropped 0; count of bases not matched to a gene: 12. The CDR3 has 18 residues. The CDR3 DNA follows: TGCAGCGTTGTGACCGGGACAGTAAAAGACTCTGGGGCCAACGTCCTGACTTTC. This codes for CSVVTGTVKDSGANVLTF.

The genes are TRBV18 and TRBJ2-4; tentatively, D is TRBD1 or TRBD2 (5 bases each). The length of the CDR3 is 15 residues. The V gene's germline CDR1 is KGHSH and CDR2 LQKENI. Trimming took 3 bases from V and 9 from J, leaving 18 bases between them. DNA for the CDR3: TGTGCCAGCTCACCGGAGGTTCAGGGAGTGGGCATTCAGTACTTC. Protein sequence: CASSPEVQGVGIQYF.

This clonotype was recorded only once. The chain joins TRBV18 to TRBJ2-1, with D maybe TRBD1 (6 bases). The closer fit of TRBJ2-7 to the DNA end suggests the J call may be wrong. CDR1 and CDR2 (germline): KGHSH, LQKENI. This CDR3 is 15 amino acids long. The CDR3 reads CASSPRDNPYNEQYF. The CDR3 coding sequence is TGTGCCAGCTCACCACGGGACAACCCCTACAATGAGCAGTACTTC.

CDR3 protein: CSARKMQGYEQYF. In nucleotides, the CDR3 is TGCAGTGCTAGAAAAATGCAGGGCTACGAGCAGTACTTC. V and J are TRBV20-1 and TRBJ2-7; D perhaps matches TRBD1 (5 bases). Germline loops: CDR1 DFQATT, CDR2 SNEGSKA (reference sequence). The CDR3 runs 13 residues. Trimming removed 2 bases from V and 3 bases from J, with 11 bases in between.

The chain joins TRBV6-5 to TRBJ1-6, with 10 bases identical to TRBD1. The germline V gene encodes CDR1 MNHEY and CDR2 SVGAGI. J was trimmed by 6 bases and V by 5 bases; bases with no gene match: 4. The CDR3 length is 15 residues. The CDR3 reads CASSSRDRGNSPLHF. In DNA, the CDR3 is TGTGCCAGCAGTAGCCGGGACAGGGGTAATTCACCCCTCCACTTT.

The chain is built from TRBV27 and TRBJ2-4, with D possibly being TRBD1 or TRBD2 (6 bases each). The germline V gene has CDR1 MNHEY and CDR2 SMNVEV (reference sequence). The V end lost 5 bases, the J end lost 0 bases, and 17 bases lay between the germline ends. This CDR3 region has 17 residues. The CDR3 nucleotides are TGTGCCAGCAGTCGCGACCGGGGGACATTAGCCAAAAACATTCAGTACTTC. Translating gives CASSRDRGTLAKNIQYF.

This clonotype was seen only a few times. The CDR3 protein is CSARDLILGRAPYEQYF. The CDR3 DNA is TGCAGTGCTAGAGATCTCATACTAGGGCGGGCCCCCTACGAGCAGTACTTC. This sequence joins TRBV20-1 and TRBJ2-7; perhaps TRBD2 as D (5 bases). Germline V gene sequence: CDR1 DFQATT, CDR2 SNEGSKA (reference sequence). This CDR3 is built from 17 residues. Trimming cost V 0 bases and J 2 bases, with 20 bases left between them.

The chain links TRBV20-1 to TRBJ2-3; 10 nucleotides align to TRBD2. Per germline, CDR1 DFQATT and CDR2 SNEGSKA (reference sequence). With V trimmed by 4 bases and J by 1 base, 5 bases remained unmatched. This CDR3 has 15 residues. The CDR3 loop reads CSATEREGGTDTQYF. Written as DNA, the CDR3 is TGCAGTGCTACCGAGCGGGAGGGGGGCACAGATACGCAGTATTTT.

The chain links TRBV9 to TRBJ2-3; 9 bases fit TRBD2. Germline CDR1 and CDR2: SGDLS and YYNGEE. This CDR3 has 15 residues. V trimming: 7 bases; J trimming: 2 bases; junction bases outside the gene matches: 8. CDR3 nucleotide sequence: TGTGCCAGCGGGGGGCTAGCGGGGTTCACAGATACGCAGTATTTT. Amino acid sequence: CASGGLAGFTDTQYF.

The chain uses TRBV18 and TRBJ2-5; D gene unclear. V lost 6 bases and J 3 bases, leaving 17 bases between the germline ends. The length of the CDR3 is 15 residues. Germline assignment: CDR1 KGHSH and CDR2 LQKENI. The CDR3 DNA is TGTGCCAGCTCCCGCTACGTAAGCGCGGAAGAGACCCAGTACTTC. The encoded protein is CASSRYVSAEETQYF.

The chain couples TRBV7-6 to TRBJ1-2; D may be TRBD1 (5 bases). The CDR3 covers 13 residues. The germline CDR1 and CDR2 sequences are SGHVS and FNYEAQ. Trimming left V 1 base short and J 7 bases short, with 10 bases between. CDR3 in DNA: TGTGCCAGCAGCTTAGGAGGGGTCGCTGGCTACACCTTC. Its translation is CASSLGGVAGYTF.

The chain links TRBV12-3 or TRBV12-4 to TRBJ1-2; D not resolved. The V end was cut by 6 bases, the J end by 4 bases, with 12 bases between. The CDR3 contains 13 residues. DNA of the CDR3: TGTGCCAGCAGCCCGCCGGGAACCTATGGCTACACCTTC. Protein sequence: CASSPPGTYGYTF.

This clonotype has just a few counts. The CDR3 protein is CSAPLSGGNEQFF. CDR3 coding DNA: TGCAGTGCCCCCCTTTCCGGGGGCAATGAGCAGTTCTTC. The chain is built from TRBV20-1 and TRBJ2-1, with D possibly matching TRBD2 (6 bases). Germline-derived CDR1 and CDR2 are DFQATT and SNEGSKA (reference sequence). The CDR3 has 13 residues. V was trimmed by 6 bases and J by 6 bases, leaving 15 bases between them.

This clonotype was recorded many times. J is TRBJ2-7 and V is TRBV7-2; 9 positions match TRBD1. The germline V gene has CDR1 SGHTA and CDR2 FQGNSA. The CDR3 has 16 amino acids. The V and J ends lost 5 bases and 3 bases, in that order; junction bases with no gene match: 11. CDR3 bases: TGTGCCAGCAGCCTACAATGGGGACAGGGTAGCTACGAGCAGTACTTC. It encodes CASSLQWGQGSYEQYF.

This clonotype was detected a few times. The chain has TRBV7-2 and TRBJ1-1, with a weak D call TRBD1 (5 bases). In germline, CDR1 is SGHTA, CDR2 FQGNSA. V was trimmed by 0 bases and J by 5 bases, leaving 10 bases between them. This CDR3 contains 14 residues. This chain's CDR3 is CASSLAGATTEAFF. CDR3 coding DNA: TGTGCCAGCAGCTTAGCAGGGGCGACGACTGAAGCTTTCTTT.

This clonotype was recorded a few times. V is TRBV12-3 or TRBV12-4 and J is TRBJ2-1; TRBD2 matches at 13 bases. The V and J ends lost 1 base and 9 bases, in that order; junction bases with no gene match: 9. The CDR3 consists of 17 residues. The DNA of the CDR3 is TGTGCCAGCAGTTTAGGTTTTGGGGGACTAGCGGGGAGTGAGCAGTTCTTC. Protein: CASSLGFGGLAGSEQFF.

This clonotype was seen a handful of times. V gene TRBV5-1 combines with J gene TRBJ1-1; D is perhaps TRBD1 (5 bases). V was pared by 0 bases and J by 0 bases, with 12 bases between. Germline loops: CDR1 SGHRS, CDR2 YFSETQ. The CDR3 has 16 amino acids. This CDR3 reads CASSLAGGIVNTEAFF. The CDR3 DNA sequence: TGCGCCAGCAGCTTGGCTGGGGGGATCGTGAACACTGAAGCTTTCTTT.

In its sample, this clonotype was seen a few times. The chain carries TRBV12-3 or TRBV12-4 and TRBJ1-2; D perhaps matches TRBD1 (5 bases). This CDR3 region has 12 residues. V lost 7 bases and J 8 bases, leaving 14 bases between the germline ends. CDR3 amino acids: CASTIGTWGYTF. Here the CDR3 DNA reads TGTGCCAGCACCATAGGGACGTGGGGCTACACCTTC.

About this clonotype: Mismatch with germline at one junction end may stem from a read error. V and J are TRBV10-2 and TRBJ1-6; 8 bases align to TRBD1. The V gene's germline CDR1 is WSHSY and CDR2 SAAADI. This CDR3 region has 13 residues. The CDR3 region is CTSSPQGGSPLHF. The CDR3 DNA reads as TGCACCAGCAGCCCACAGGGGGGTTCACCCCTCCACTTT.

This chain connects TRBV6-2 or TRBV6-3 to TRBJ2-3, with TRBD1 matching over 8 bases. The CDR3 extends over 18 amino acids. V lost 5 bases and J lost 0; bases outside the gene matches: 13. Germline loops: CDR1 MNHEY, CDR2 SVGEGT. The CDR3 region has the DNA TGTGCCAGCAGTACCTCCCGGTGGACAGGGTCTAGCACAGATACGCAGTATTTT. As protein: CASSTSRWTGSSTDTQYF.

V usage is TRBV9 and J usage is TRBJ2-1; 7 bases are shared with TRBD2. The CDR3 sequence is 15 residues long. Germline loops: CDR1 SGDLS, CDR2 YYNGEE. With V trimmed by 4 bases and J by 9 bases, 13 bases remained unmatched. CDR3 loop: CASSPTGLGSSEQFF. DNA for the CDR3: TGTGCCAGCAGCCCAACTGGACTAGGGTCGAGTGAGCAGTTCTTC.

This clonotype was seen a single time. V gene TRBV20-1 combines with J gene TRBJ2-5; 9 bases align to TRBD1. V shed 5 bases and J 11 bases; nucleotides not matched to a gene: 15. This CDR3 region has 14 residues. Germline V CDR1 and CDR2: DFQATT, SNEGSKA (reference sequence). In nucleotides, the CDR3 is TGCAGTGCTGGGGGGGACAGGGAATGGTATGAGCAGTACTTC. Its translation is CSAGGDREWYEQYF.